Listed below are T cell receptor beta chains from one sample, sequenced in a study of regulatory T cells in long-lasting Graves disease. TCRdb re-derived calls from the multiplex PCR reads in MiXCR, one entry per CDR3 protein. This table has 200,000 to 250,000 distinct CDR3 sequences, 18% appearing once. Sequencing was performed on peripheral blood mononuclear cells (PBMCs), taken at new diagnosis, from a patient treated with antithyroid drugs. These receptors all come from a female donor with Graves disease. Both conserved end residues are part of each CDR3. The D gene is left open where the match is weak. Not every row has a clone size; where given, it reads once, few, many or a size class.

v_call	d_call	clone_size	j_call	cdr3_aa	cdr3_nt
TRBV25-1	NA	few	TRBJ2-7	CASSENTYKQYF	TGTGCCAGCAGTGAGAACACCTACAAGCAGTACTTC
TRBV6-1	NA	many	TRBJ2-7	CASRMTVIAGEQYF	TGTGCCAGCAGGATGACAGTCATCGCGGGCGAGCAGTACTTC
TRBV2	NA	NA	TRBJ1-1	CASRKDVIREAFF	TGTGCCAGCAGGAAAGACGTGATACGTGAAGCTTTCTTT
TRBV12-3/TRBV12-4	TRBD2	many	TRBJ2-3	CASSLLAGENTQYF	TGTGCCAGCAGTTTGTTAGCGGGAGAGAATACGCAGTATTTT
TRBV3-1	NA	many	TRBJ2-1	CASSQDGNEQFF	TGTGCCAGCAGCCAAGATGGTAATGAGCAGTTCTTC
TRBV14	NA	many	TRBJ1-6	CASSQGPGRYSPLHF	TGTGCCAGCAGCCAAGGGCCAGGAAGGTACTCACCCCTCCACTTT
TRBV12-3/TRBV12-4	TRBD2	NA	TRBJ2-1	CASNPSGSDEQFF	TGTGCCAGCAATCCTAGCGGGAGTGATGAGCAGTTCTTC
TRBV24-1	NA	many	TRBJ2-1	CATSDRNWAEYNEQFF	TGTGCCACCAGTGATCGAAACTGGGCAGAATACAATGAGCAGTTCTTC
TRBV29-1	TRBD2	many	TRBJ2-5	CSGQVAGAETQYF	TGCAGCGGACAAGTAGCGGGAGCAGAGACCCAGTACTTC
TRBV14	NA	few	TRBJ2-1	CASSQDLWAKQFF	TGTGCCAGCAGCCAAGATCTATGGGCAAAGCAGTTCTTC
TRBV10-1	TRBD1	NA	TRBJ1-1	CASSSGQGRTEAFF	TGCGCCAGCAGTTCTGGACAGGGGCGGACTGAAGCTTTCTTT
TRBV3-1	TRBD2	NA	TRBJ2-1	CASSPRVAGVPLNEQFF	TGTGCCAGCAGCCCCCGTGTGGCGGGAGTCCCCCTAAATGAGCAGTTCTTC
TRBV20-1	TRBD2	many	TRBJ2-1	CSARDYYRTSGYNEQFF	TGCAGTGCTAGAGATTATTATAGAACTAGCGGGTACAATGAGCAGTTCTTC
TRBV7-2	TRBD2	NA	TRBJ2-1	CASSLSPRASGTDNEQFF	TGTGCCAGCAGCTTATCCCCCAGGGCTAGCGGGACTGACAATGAGCAGTTCTTC
TRBV12-3/TRBV12-4	NA	many	TRBJ2-5	CASSLSRGGETQYF	TGTGCCAGCAGTTTAAGCAGGGGTGGGGAGACCCAGTACTTC
TRBV11-2	NA	many	TRBJ2-3	CASSLRVTGRTDTQYF	TGTGCCAGCAGCTTAAGGGTGACAGGACGCACAGATACGCAGTATTTT
TRBV11-2	TRBD2	many	TRBJ2-5	CASSLDPRGTSGHVGTQYF	TGTGCCAGCAGCTTAGATCCTAGAGGGACTAGCGGCCACGTAGGGACCCAGTACTTC
TRBV12-3/TRBV12-4	TRBD1	NA	TRBJ2-7	CASSLKTGSVGDEQYF	TGTGCCAGCAGTTTAAAGACAGGGTCTGTCGGGGACGAGCAGTACTTC
TRBV20-1	NA	NA	TRBJ1-5	CSARTVYSNQPQHF	TGCAGTGCTAGGACAGTCTATAGCAATCAGCCCCAGCATTTT
TRBV6-5	TRBD2	many	TRBJ2-1	CASSYAGTSGHNEQFF	TGTGCCAGCAGTTATGCCGGGACTAGCGGTCACAATGAGCAGTTCTTC
TRBV6-1	TRBD2	many	TRBJ2-7	CASQAGLSSYEQYF	TGTGCCAGCCAAGCGGGACTCAGCTCCTACGAGCAGTACTTC